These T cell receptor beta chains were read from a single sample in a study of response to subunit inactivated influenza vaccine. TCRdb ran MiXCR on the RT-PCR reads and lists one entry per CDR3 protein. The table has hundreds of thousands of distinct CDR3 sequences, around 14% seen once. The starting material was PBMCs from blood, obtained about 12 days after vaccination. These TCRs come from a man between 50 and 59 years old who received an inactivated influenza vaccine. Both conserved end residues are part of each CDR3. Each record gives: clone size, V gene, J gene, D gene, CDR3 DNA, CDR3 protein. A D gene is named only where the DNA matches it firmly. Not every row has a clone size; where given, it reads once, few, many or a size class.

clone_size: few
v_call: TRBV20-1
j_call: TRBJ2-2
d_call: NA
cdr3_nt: TGCAGTGCGAGACAGCTCACCGGGGAGCTGTTTTTT
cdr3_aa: CSARQLTGELFF

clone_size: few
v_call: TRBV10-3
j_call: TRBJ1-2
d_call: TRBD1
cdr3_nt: TGTGCCATCAGCAAGGACAGGGATGGCTACACCTTC
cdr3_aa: CAISKDRDGYTF

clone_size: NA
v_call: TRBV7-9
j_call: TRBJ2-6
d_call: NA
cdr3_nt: TGTGCCAGCAGCCCCCGGACAGCCTCTGGGGCCAACGTCCTGACTTTC
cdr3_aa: CASSPRTASGANVLTF

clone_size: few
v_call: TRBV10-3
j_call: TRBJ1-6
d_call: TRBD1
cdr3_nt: TGTGCCATCAGTTCCGGGACAGGGGGCAAGGATAATTCACCCCTCCACTTT
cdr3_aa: CAISSGTGGKDNSPLHF

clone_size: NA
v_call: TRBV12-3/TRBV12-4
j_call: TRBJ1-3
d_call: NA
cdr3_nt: TGTGCCAGCAGCATTAGGTCTTCCTCTGGAAACACCATATATTTT
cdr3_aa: CASSIRSSSGNTIYF

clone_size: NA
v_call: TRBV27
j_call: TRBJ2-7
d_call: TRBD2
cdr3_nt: TGTGCCAGCAGTACCGGGACTAGGGGACGGGAGCAGTACTTC
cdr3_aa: CASSTGTRGREQYF

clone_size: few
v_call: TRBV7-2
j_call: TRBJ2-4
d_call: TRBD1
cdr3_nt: TGTGCCAGCAGCCTCAGGGACAGGGGATTTCAAAACATTCAGTACTTC
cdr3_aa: CASSLRDRGFQNIQYF

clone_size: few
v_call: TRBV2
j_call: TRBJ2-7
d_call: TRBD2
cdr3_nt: TGTGCCAGCAGGGGACTAGCGGGAGGGCCGGGCGAGCAGTACTTC
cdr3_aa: CASRGLAGGPGEQYF

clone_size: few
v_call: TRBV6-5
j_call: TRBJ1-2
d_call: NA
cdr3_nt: TGTGCCAGCAGTTACACCCGCCCGGGGGACTATGGCTACACCTTC
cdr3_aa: CASSYTRPGDYGYTF

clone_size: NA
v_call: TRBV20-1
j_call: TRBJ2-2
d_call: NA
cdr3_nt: TGCAGTGCTGAAGGGTTTGCGAACACCGGGGAGCTGTTTTTT
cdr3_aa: CSAEGFANTGELFF

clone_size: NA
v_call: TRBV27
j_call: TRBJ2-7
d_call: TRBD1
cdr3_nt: TGTGCCAGCAGTTTATCGGCCGGGACAGGGTACTACGAGCAGTACTTC
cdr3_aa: CASSLSAGTGYYEQYF

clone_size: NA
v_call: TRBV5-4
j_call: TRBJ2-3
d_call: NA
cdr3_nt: TGTGCCAGCAGCTTTGCTAGCATCCCAGATACGCAGTATTTT
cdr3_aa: CASSFASIPDTQYF

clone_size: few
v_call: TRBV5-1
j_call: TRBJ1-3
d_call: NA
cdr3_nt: TGCGCCAGCAAGGACAGCTCTGGAAACACCATATATTTT
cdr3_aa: CASKDSSGNTIYF

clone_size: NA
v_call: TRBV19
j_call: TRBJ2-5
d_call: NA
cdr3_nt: TGTGCCAGTAGTATTAGGCGGGACACCAAAGAGACCCAGTACTTC
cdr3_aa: CASSIRRDTKETQYF

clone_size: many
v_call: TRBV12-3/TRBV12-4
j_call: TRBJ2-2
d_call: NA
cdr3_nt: TGTGCCAGCAGCCTCCTTACGAACGGGGAGCTGTTTTTT
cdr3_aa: CASSLLTNGELFF

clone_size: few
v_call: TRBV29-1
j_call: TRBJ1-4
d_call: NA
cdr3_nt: TGCAGCGTTGTTCCCACAACTAATGAAAAACTGTTTTTT
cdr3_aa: CSVVPTTNEKLFF

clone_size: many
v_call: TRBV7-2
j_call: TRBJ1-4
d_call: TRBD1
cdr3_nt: TGTGCCAGCAGCTCCAGGACAGGGGACGAAAAACTGTTTTTT
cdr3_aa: CASSSRTGDEKLFF

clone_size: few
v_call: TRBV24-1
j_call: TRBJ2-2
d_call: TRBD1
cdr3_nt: TGTGCCACCAGTGATTGGGGACAGGGTTCCGGGGAGCTGTTTTTT
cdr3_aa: CATSDWGQGSGELFF

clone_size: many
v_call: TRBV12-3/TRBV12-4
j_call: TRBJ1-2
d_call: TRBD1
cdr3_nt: TGTGCCACCGGGACAGCATATGGCTACACCTTC
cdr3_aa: CATGTAYGYTF

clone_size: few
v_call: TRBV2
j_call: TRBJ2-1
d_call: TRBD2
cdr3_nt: TGTGCCAGCGCCGATAAGCGGGGGTTTTCCTACAATGAGCAGTTCTTC
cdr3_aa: CASADKRGFSYNEQFF

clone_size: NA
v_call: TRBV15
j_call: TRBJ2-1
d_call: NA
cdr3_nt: TGTGCCACCAGCAGAAAGGGTGGGACAATGCTCGACAATGAGCAGTTCTTC
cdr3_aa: CATSRKGGTMLDNEQFF

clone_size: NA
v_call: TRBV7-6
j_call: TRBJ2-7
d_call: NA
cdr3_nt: TGTGCCAGCAGCTTAGGGGGACGGACCTACGAGCAGTACTTC
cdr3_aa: CASSLGGRTYEQYF

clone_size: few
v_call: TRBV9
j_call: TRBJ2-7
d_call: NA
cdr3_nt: TGTGCCAGCAGCGTAGGGGGGACACTATCCTACGAGCAGTACTTC
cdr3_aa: CASSVGGTLSYEQYF

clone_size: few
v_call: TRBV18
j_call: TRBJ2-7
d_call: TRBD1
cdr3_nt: TGTGCCAGCTCACCCAATATAGGACAGGGGGACGAGCAGTACTTC
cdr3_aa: CASSPNIGQGDEQYF

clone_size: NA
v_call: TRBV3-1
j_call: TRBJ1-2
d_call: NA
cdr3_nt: TGTGCCAGCAGCCGCCTCTCAGGGTGGGAGGGCTACACCTTC
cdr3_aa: CASSRLSGWEGYTF

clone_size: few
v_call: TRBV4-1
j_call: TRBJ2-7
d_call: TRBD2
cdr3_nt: TGCGCCAGCAGCCAAAGGACTAGAACCTACGAGCAGTACTTC
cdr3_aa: CASSQRTRTYEQYF

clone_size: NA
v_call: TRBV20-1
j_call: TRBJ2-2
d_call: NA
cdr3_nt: TGCAGTGCGGGTGGCGGAGATAACACCGGGGAGCTGTTTTTT
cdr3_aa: CSAGGGDNTGELFF

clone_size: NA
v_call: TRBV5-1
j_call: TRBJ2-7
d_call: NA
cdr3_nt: TGCGCCAGCAGCTGGCCTCCGGGACATCTGGAGGTGCCCTACGAGCAGTACTTC
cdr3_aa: CASSWPPGHLEVPYEQYF

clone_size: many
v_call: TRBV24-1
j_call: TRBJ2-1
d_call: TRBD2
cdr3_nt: TGTGCCACCAGTGACGCCCTCGAGGCGGGGGGGGGCCACAATGAGCAGTTCTTC
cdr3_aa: CATSDALEAGGGHNEQFF

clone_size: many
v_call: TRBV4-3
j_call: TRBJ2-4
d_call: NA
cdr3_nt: TGCGCCAGCAGCCAAGAAACCCCCAAACGTGCGTTGGCCAAAAACATTCAGTACTTC
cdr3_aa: CASSQETPKRALAKNIQYF